This is a list of T cell receptor beta chains from one sample in a study of response to subunit inactivated influenza vaccine. TCRdb independently ran MiXCR on the RT-PCR reads; one entry per CDR3 protein. This sample has roughly 460,000 distinct CDR3 sequences; roughly 9.7% occur once, and the top ten carry approximately 12%. The sample in question was PBMCs from blood, obtained roughly 47 days after vaccination. These receptor sequences come from a man aged 50 to 59 who received an inactivated influenza vaccine. Both conserved end residues are part of each CDR3. Fields, in order: V gene, D gene, J gene, clone size, CDR3 DNA, CDR3 protein. The D gene is left open where the match is weak. Clone size, where shown, is once, few, many, or a class for clones that have expanded.

v_gene: TRBV7-8
d_gene: TRBD2
j_gene: TRBJ2-1
abundance: NA
CDR3nt: TGTGCCAGCAGCACACGAGGACTAGCGGGGAGAGATTCCTACAATGAGCAGTTCTTC
CDR3aa: CASSTRGLAGRDSYNEQFF

v_gene: TRBV6-1
d_gene: NA
j_gene: TRBJ1-3
abundance: few
CDR3nt: TGTGCCAGCATGACAGATGGAAACACCATATATTTT
CDR3aa: CASMTDGNTIYF

v_gene: TRBV20-1
d_gene: NA
j_gene: TRBJ2-7
abundance: many
CDR3nt: TGCAGTGCTCCTGGACAGGAGGGGGTCGGGTACGAGCAGTACTTC
CDR3aa: CSAPGQEGVGYEQYF

v_gene: TRBV7-2
d_gene: NA
j_gene: TRBJ1-3
abundance: few
CDR3nt: TGTGCCAGCAGCTTAGTGCCGGGGACTGGAAACACCATATATTTT
CDR3aa: CASSLVPGTGNTIYF

v_gene: TRBV2
d_gene: TRBD1
j_gene: TRBJ2-1
abundance: many
CDR3nt: TGTGCCAGCAGTGTTTCGGGACAGGGGATCCATGAGCAGTTCTTC
CDR3aa: CASSVSGQGIHEQFF

v_gene: TRBV5-1
d_gene: TRBD2
j_gene: TRBJ2-7
abundance: NA
CDR3nt: TGCGCCAGCAGCTTGGGGCTAGCGGGGGTTCAGCTCTCTTACGAGCAGTACTTC
CDR3aa: CASSLGLAGVQLSYEQYF

v_gene: TRBV28
d_gene: TRBD2
j_gene: TRBJ2-1
abundance: many
CDR3nt: TGTGCCAGCGGAAACGGGAGGAGTTTTTACAATGAGCAGTTCTTC
CDR3aa: CASGNGRSFYNEQFF

v_gene: TRBV11-2
d_gene: NA
j_gene: TRBJ2-7
abundance: NA
CDR3nt: TGTGCCAGCAGCTTATCGCCGCGGCAGGGGTACGAGCAGTACTTC
CDR3aa: CASSLSPRQGYEQYF

v_gene: TRBV12-5
d_gene: NA
j_gene: TRBJ2-5
abundance: few
CDR3nt: TGTGCTAGTGGTTTGGTAGTGGGCAGCTCTCAAGAGACCCAGTACTTC
CDR3aa: CASGLVVGSSQETQYF

v_gene: TRBV6-2/TRBV6-3
d_gene: TRBD1
j_gene: TRBJ1-2
abundance: NA
CDR3nt: TGTGCCAGCAGACCGGGACAGAGGGCCTACACCTTC
CDR3aa: CASRPGQRAYTF

v_gene: TRBV11-2
d_gene: NA
j_gene: TRBJ1-1
abundance: few
CDR3nt: TGTGCCAGCAGCTTTGAAACTGAAGCTTTCTTT
CDR3aa: CASSFETEAFF

v_gene: TRBV5-1
d_gene: NA
j_gene: TRBJ2-2
abundance: NA
CDR3nt: TGCGCCAGCAGCTCCGTACCAATCTACACCGGGGAGCTGTTTTTT
CDR3aa: CASSSVPIYTGELFF

v_gene: TRBV10-3
d_gene: TRBD2
j_gene: TRBJ2-7
abundance: few
CDR3nt: TGTGCCATCGCCTGGACTAGTGGCTTAGGCGAGCAGTACTTC
CDR3aa: CAIAWTSGLGEQYF

v_gene: TRBV7-2
d_gene: NA
j_gene: TRBJ1-2
abundance: many
CDR3nt: TGTGCCAGCAGAGACCCAGGGGTGGGCTATGGCTACACCTTC
CDR3aa: CASRDPGVGYGYTF

v_gene: TRBV7-2
d_gene: TRBD1
j_gene: TRBJ2-3
abundance: many
CDR3nt: TGTGCCAGCAGCTTAGCCAGGGGGCCAGATACGCAGTATTTT
CDR3aa: CASSLARGPDTQYF

v_gene: TRBV7-2
d_gene: NA
j_gene: TRBJ2-2
abundance: few
CDR3nt: TGTGCCAGCAGCTTATCAGGGATCGGGGAGCTGTTTTTT
CDR3aa: CASSLSGIGELFF

v_gene: TRBV5-1
d_gene: NA
j_gene: TRBJ2-1
abundance: few
CDR3nt: TGCGCCAGCAGCTTGGGGGACGGAACCTACAATGAGCAGTTCTTC
CDR3aa: CASSLGDGTYNEQFF

v_gene: TRBV9
d_gene: TRBD2
j_gene: TRBJ2-1
abundance: few
CDR3nt: TGTGCCAGCAGCGGGGGACTAGCGGGGGTGTACAATGAGCAGTTCTTC
CDR3aa: CASSGGLAGVYNEQFF

v_gene: TRBV10-3
d_gene: NA
j_gene: TRBJ2-1
abundance: many
CDR3nt: TGTGCCATCAGTGATAATCGGGGCGTGAAGTTCTTC
CDR3aa: CAISDNRGVKFF

v_gene: TRBV5-1
d_gene: TRBD1
j_gene: TRBJ2-5
abundance: few
CDR3nt: TGCGCCAGCACGAAGGGGGCGCTAGGACTCCAAGAGACCCAGTACTTC
CDR3aa: CASTKGALGLQETQYF

v_gene: TRBV19
d_gene: TRBD2
j_gene: TRBJ2-3
abundance: NA
CDR3nt: TGTGCCAGTAGGAGATTAGCGGGATTCACAGATACGCAGTATTTT
CDR3aa: CASRRLAGFTDTQYF

v_gene: TRBV28
d_gene: NA
j_gene: TRBJ2-7
abundance: few
CDR3nt: TGTGCCAGCAGTTTTTTTCTGGGGGCGGTCTACGAGCAGTACTTC
CDR3aa: CASSFFLGAVYEQYF

v_gene: TRBV27
d_gene: NA
j_gene: TRBJ2-1
abundance: few
CDR3nt: TGTGCCAGCAGTTCATCTACCGGGACCTACAATGAGCAGTTCTTC
CDR3aa: CASSSSTGTYNEQFF

v_gene: TRBV6-1
d_gene: NA
j_gene: TRBJ2-7
abundance: NA
CDR3nt: TGTGCCAGCAGTGAAACTCGGGCCCTTTACGAGCAGTACTTC
CDR3aa: CASSETRALYEQYF

v_gene: TRBV20-1
d_gene: NA
j_gene: TRBJ2-1
abundance: many
CDR3nt: TGCAGTGCTAGAGATTACAATGAGCAGTTCTTC
CDR3aa: CSARDYNEQFF

v_gene: TRBV12-3/TRBV12-4
d_gene: NA
j_gene: TRBJ1-2
abundance: few
CDR3nt: TGTGCCAGCAGTTCGTCTGTTGGACGGTACTATGGCTACACCTTC
CDR3aa: CASSSSVGRYYGYTF

v_gene: TRBV20-1
d_gene: TRBD1
j_gene: TRBJ2-1
abundance: few
CDR3nt: TGCAGTGCCACCCGGGACAGGGGGAATGAGCAGTTCTTC
CDR3aa: CSATRDRGNEQFF

v_gene: TRBV7-9
d_gene: NA
j_gene: TRBJ1-3
abundance: few
CDR3nt: TGTGCCAGCAGCAAATCTGGAAACACCATATATTTT
CDR3aa: CASSKSGNTIYF

v_gene: TRBV6-2/TRBV6-3
d_gene: NA
j_gene: TRBJ1-6
abundance: NA
CDR3nt: TGTGCCAGCAGTAACCTTGTGGCCCTCCACTTT
CDR3aa: CASSNLVALHF

v_gene: TRBV29-1
d_gene: NA
j_gene: TRBJ2-7
abundance: many
CDR3nt: TGCAGCGCAGGCCCCGGGGGCTACGAGCAGTACTTC
CDR3aa: CSAGPGGYEQYF

v_gene: TRBV20-1
d_gene: TRBD1
j_gene: TRBJ2-7
abundance: NA
CDR3nt: TGCAGTGCTATGGGACAGGCCTCCTACGAGCAGTACTTC
CDR3aa: CSAMGQASYEQYF

v_gene: TRBV9
d_gene: TRBD2
j_gene: TRBJ2-3
abundance: NA
CDR3nt: TGTGCCAGCAGCGCGGGACTAGCGGAGTCCACAGATACGCAGTATTTT
CDR3aa: CASSAGLAESTDTQYF

v_gene: TRBV29-1
d_gene: NA
j_gene: TRBJ2-2
abundance: many
CDR3nt: TGCAGCGTGGGGGACACCGTCGGGGAGCTGTTTTTT
CDR3aa: CSVGDTVGELFF

v_gene: TRBV12-3/TRBV12-4
d_gene: TRBD1
j_gene: TRBJ2-3
abundance: NA
CDR3nt: TGTGCCAGCAGGCCCGACAGGGGATTCACAGATACGCAGTATTTT
CDR3aa: CASRPDRGFTDTQYF

v_gene: TRBV27
d_gene: TRBD1
j_gene: TRBJ2-7
abundance: NA
CDR3nt: TGTGCCAGCAGTTTGAGACAGGGGGAGCACGAGCAGTACTTC
CDR3aa: CASSLRQGEHEQYF

v_gene: TRBV7-9
d_gene: TRBD2
j_gene: TRBJ2-3
abundance: NA
CDR3nt: TGTGCCAGCAGCTTAGCGGCTAGCGGGGGGTCAGATACGCAGTATTTT
CDR3aa: CASSLAASGGSDTQYF

v_gene: TRBV5-1
d_gene: TRBD2
j_gene: TRBJ2-1
abundance: many
CDR3nt: TGTGCCAGCAGTCTATTAGCGGGGGGGCGGAATGAGCAGTTCTTC
CDR3aa: CASSLLAGGRNEQFF

v_gene: TRBV9
d_gene: NA
j_gene: TRBJ2-2
abundance: NA
CDR3nt: TGTGCCAGCAGCGCGCAGGTGCCTTCGAACACCGGGGAGCTGTTTTTT
CDR3aa: CASSAQVPSNTGELFF

v_gene: TRBV10-2
d_gene: NA
j_gene: TRBJ1-2
abundance: NA
CDR3nt: TGCGCCAGCAGTGAGTCAGGGTTCTATGGCTACACCTTC
CDR3aa: CASSESGFYGYTF

v_gene: TRBV5-5
d_gene: TRBD2
j_gene: TRBJ2-3
abundance: NA
CDR3nt: TGTGCCAGCAGCTTGGAAGGCGGGGGGGCGGAGACGCAGTATTTT
CDR3aa: CASSLEGGGAETQYF

v_gene: TRBV5-6
d_gene: NA
j_gene: TRBJ2-7
abundance: many
CDR3nt: TGTGCCAGCAGCGTGGACAGCTACGAGCAGTACTTC
CDR3aa: CASSVDSYEQYF

v_gene: TRBV29-1
d_gene: NA
j_gene: TRBJ2-3
abundance: many
CDR3nt: TGCAGCGTTTTTGGAGGCAGACCCTCACCAGATACGCAGTATTTT
CDR3aa: CSVFGGRPSPDTQYF

v_gene: TRBV12-3/TRBV12-4
d_gene: TRBD2
j_gene: TRBJ2-5
abundance: many
CDR3nt: TGTGCCAGCAGTTTAGGAACTAGCGGGGAGACCCAGTACTTC
CDR3aa: CASSLGTSGETQYF

v_gene: TRBV7-2
d_gene: NA
j_gene: TRBJ2-6
abundance: NA
CDR3nt: TGTGCCAGCAGCCCTAGGTATTCTGGGGCCAACGTCCTGACTTTC
CDR3aa: CASSPRYSGANVLTF